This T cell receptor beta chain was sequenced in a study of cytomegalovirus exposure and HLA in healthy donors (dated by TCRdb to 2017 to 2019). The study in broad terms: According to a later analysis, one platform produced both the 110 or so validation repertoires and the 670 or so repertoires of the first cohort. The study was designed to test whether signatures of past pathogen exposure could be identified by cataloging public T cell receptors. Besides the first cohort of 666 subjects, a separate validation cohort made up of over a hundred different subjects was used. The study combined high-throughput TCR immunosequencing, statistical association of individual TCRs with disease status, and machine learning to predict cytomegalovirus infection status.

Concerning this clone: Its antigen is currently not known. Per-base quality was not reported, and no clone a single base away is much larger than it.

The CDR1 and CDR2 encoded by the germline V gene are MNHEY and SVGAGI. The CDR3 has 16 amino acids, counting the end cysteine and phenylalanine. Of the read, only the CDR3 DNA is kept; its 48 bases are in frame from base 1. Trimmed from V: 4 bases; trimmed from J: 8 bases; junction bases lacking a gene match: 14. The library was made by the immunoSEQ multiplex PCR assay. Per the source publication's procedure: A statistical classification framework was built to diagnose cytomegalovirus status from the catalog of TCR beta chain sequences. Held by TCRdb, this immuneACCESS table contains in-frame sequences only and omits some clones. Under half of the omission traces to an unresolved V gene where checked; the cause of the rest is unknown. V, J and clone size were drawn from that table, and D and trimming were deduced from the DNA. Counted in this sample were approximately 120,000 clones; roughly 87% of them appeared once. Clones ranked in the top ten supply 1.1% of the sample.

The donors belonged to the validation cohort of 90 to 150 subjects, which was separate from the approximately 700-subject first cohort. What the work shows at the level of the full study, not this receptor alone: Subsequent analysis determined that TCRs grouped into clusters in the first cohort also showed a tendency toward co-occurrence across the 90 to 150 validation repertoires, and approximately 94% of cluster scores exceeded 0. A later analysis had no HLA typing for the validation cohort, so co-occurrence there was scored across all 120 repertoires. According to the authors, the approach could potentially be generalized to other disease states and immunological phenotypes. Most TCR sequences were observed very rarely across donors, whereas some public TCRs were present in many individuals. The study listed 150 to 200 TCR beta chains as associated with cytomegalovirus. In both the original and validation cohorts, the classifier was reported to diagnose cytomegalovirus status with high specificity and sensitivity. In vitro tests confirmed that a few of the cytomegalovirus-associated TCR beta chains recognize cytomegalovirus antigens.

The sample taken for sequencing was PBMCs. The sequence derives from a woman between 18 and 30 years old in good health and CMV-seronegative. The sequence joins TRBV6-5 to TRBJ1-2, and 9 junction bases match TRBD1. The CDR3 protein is CASSSIPRQGGGGYTF. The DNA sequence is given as TGTGCCAGCAGTTCAATACCCCGACAGGGGGGGGGCGGCTACACCTTC.